These 14 T cell receptor beta chains were all obtained from the same sample, sequenced in a study of blood T cell repertoires in COVID-19. Clones were read by immunoSEQ multiplex PCR, and TCRdb kept only the in-frame ones, dropping some. This table holds over 200,000 clones, 91% found once. Sequencing was done on a sample of PBMCs or T cells enriched from blood (not recorded which). The receptors shown here come from a human donor in a cohort exposed to, infected with or recovered from COVID-19 (not recorded which). The donor label of this sample is uncertain.

The chain uses TRBV5-4 and TRBJ1-2, with 8 bases identical to TRBD1. Germline V gene sequence: CDR1 SGHNT, CDR2 YYREEE (reference sequence). CDR3 length: 14 amino acids. V shed 2 bases, J shed 7 bases, and the junction held 7 bases outside the gene matches. The CDR3 DNA reads TGTGCCAGCAGCTTTCAACGGCAGGGGGCTGGCTACACCTTC. Its protein is CASSFQRQGAGYTF.

The table lists this clone with a count of one. The chain carries TRBV4-1 and TRBJ2-3, with D unclear. This CDR3 has 16 residues. Germline V gives CDR1 MGHRA, CDR2 YSYEKL. V was trimmed by 0 bases and J by 0 bases, leaving 10 bases between them. CDR3 bases: TGCGCCAGCAGCCAAGAAGAGGCGGCTAGCACAGATACGCAGTATTTT. It encodes CASSQEEAASTDTQYF.

The rearrangement uses TRBV5-1 and TRBJ2-2; the D is unclear. The germline V and J ends were trimmed by 0 bases and 5 bases, with 8 bases remaining between them. The CDR3 loop spans 14 amino acids. The germline V gene has CDR1 SGHRS and CDR2 YFSETQ. The DNA of the CDR3 is TGCGCCAGCAGCTTGGTAACAGCAACCGGGGAGCTGTTTTTT. It codes for CASSLVTATGELFF.

The V call is TRBV28, the J call TRBJ1-6; 10 nucleotides align to TRBD1. Germline values: CDR1 MDHEN, CDR2 SYDVKM. J lost 15 bases, V lost 5 bases, and 7 bases had no gene match. The length of the CDR3 is 13 residues. CDR3 protein: CASSGQGERILHF. The CDR3 bases are TGTGCCAGCAGTGGACAGGGGGAGAGGATCCTCCACTTT.

The V gene is TRBV29-1, the J gene TRBJ1-2; D perhaps matches TRBD1 (5 bases). The CDR3 runs to 13 residues. The V end was cut by 3 bases, the J end by 4 bases, with 12 bases between. Germline V gene lookup returns CDR1 SQVTM and CDR2 ANQGSEA. CDR3 loop: CSVELGLRYGYTF. The CDR3, as DNA: TGCAGCGTTGAGCTGGGGCTGCGCTATGGCTACACCTTC.

The rearrangement uses TRBV12-3 or TRBV12-4 and TRBJ2-7, with 8 bases lining up with TRBD1. The junction had 4 bases not matched to a gene; V was cut back by 6 bases and J by 6 bases. The CDR3 runs 12 residues. CDR3 nucleotide sequence: TGTGCCAGCAGGCGGACAGGGACCGAGCAGTACTTC. Amino acid sequence: CASRRTGTEQYF.

This chain joins TRBV19 and TRBJ2-3; perhaps TRBD2 as D (5 bases). The V and J ends lost 0 bases and 4 bases respectively, with 8 bases between them. The CDR3 runs to 14 residues. CDR1 and CDR2 from the germline V gene are LNHDA and SQIVND (reference sequence). The CDR3 nucleotides are TGTGCCAGTAGTATAGATTGGAGGCCAGATACGCAGTATTTT. It translates to CASSIDWRPDTQYF.

This clone was seen only once. V is TRBV21-1 and J is TRBJ1-2. TRBV21-1 corresponds to a pseudogene. The CDR3 totals 16 residues. For the CDR3, the DNA is TGTGCCAGCAGTAAAGCGGGGGGATGGTGGGGCTATGGCTACACCTTC. Translated: CASSKAGGWWGYGYTF.

The rearrangement links TRBV6-5 to TRBJ1-1, with 10 bases fitting TRBD1. With 8 bases clipped from V and 4 bases from J, the junction kept 10 bases outside the gene matches. The CDR3 is 15 amino acids. Per germline, CDR1 MNHEY and CDR2 SVGAGI. The CDR3 region is CASPRAGTGVTEAFF. CDR3 coding DNA: TGTGCCAGCCCAAGGGCCGGGACAGGGGTCACTGAAGCTTTCTTT.

V gene TRBV9 combines with J gene TRBJ1-4; 8 bases line up with TRBD1. Germline lookup yields CDR1 SGDLS and CDR2 YYNGEE. J gave up 8 bases and V 0 bases, and 9 bases lay outside the gene matches. There are 16 residues in the CDR3. CDR3 protein: CASSVDQGAYGEKLFF. The CDR3 region has the DNA TGTGCCAGCAGCGTAGACCAGGGGGCCTACGGGGAAAAACTGTTTTTT.

The genes are TRBV5-1 and TRBJ1-5; no clear D gene. Germline lookup yields CDR1 SGHRS and CDR2 YFSETQ. V lost 0 bases and J 1 base, leaving 8 bases between the germline ends. The CDR3 is made up of 15 amino acids. CDR3 DNA sequence: TGCGCCAGCAGCTTGGGAGGGTTCAGCAATCAGCCCCAGCATTTT. The encoded protein is CASSLGGFSNQPQHF.

The rearrangement uses TRBV19 and TRBJ1-5; 7 bases map to TRBD1. After removal of 6 bases from V and 5 bases from J, the junction contained 10 bases not matched to a gene. CDR3 length equals 15 residues. Looked up from germline, CDR1 is LNHDA and CDR2 is SQIVND (reference sequence). The CDR3 protein is CASRATGVLDQPQHF. CDR3 nucleotide sequence: TGTGCCAGTAGAGCTACAGGGGTATTGGATCAGCCCCAGCATTTT.

The chain employs TRBV5-4 and TRBJ2-2, with a weak D call TRBD2 (6 bases). The germline V and J ends were trimmed by 0 bases and 2 bases, with 14 bases remaining between them. This CDR3 spans 17 amino acids. Germline CDR1 SGHNT, CDR2 YYREEE (reference sequence). This chain's CDR3 is CASSLESLAINTGELFF. The CDR3 nucleotides read TGTGCCAGCAGCTTGGAGAGTCTAGCGATCAACACCGGGGAGCTGTTTTTT.

The chain recombines TRBV10-3 with TRBJ2-6; 11 bases align to TRBD1. The CDR3 is 21 residues long. The germline V gene has CDR1 ENHRY and CDR2 SYGVKD. V gave up 0 bases and J gave up 0 bases; unmatched junction bases: 10. CDR3 loop: CAISESEFRDRGFSGANVLTF. The DNA for the CDR3 is TGTGCCATCAGTGAGTCAGAATTCCGGGACAGGGGGTTCTCTGGGGCCAACGTCCTGACTTTC.